The clone carrying this TCR beta chain was seen a handful of times. As yet, its antigen is unknown. The data stem from a study of vaccination and CD4 T cells after COVID-19. The Oncomine TCR Beta short-read assay was applied to DNA of cultured CD4+ T cells. TCRdb reprocessed the PCR reads with MiXCR, giving one entry per CDR3 protein. This sample has 20,000 to 25,000 distinct CDR3 sequences, with 60% to 75% found just once. The treatment was: roughly 11-day PBMC culture with coronavirus spike peptide pools or control peptides (ViraFEST assay). IL-2 at about 11 IU/ml and peptide pools at roughly 9.1 ug/ml were added to PBMCs cultured at about 2 million per well. The CDR3 runs 16 residues. The germline V gene encodes CDR1 MNHEY and CDR2 SMNVEV (reference sequence). J lost 4 bases, V lost 2 bases, and 7 bases had no gene match.

Sequencing was done on a sample of CD4+ T cells from blood, cultured in vitro. The sequence came from a human donor who had recovered from COVID-19. The chain uses TRBV27 and TRBJ1-3, with 8 bases fitting TRBD1. The CDR3 is CASSLVYRGIGNTIYF. The CDR3 DNA reads as TGTGCCAGCAGTTTAGTTTACAGGGGGATAGGAAACACCATATATTTT.